The clone carrying this T cell receptor (beta chain) was seen just once. The assay was immunoSEQ multiplex PCR, and TCRdb's table has in-frame clones only and misses some. The data show roughly 500,000 clones, with roughly 88% seen just once and less than 2% held by the top ten. This sample is part of a study of blood T cell repertoires in COVID-19. This CDR3 comprises 15 residues. Trimming removed 4 bases from V and 4 bases from J; junction bases left unmatched: 9. CDR1 is MNHEY and CDR2 is SVGEGT in the germline V gene. The sequenced sample was PBMCs or T cells enriched from blood (not recorded which). This rearrangement joins TRBV6-2 or TRBV6-3 to TRBJ2-5; 7 bases match TRBD1. This receptor was taken from a woman aged 40 to 50 who had recovered from COVID-19. The CDR3 sequence is CASSSSQGVGETQYF. CDR3 bases: TGTGCCAGCAGTTCCTCTCAGGGGGTTGGAGAGACCCAGTACTTC.